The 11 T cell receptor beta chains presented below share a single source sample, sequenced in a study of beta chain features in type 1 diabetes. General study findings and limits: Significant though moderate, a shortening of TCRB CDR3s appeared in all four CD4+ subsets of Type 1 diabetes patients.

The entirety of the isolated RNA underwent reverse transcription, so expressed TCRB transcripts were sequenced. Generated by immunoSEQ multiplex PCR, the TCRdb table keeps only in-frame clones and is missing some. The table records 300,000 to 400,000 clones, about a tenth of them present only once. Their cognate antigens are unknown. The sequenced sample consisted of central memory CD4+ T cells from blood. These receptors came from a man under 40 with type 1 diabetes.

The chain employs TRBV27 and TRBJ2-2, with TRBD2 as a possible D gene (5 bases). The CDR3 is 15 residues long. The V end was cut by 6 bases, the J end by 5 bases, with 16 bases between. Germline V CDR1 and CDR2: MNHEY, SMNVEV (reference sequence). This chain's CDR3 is CASSRDPPGTGELFF. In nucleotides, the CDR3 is TGTGCCAGCAGCAGAGACCCCCCGGGGACCGGGGAGCTGTTTTTT.

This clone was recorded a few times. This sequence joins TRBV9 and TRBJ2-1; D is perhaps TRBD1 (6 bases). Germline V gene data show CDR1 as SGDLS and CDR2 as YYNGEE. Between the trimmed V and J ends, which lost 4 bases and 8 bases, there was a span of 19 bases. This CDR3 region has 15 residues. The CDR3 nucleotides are TGTGCCAGCAGCACTCGTGGGGGCCTTGTCGATGAGCAGTTCTTC. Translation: CASSTRGGLVDEQFF.

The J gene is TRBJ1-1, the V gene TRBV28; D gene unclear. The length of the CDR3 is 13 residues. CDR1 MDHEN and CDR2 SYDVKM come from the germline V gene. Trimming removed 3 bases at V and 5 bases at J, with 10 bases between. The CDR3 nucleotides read TGTGCCAGCAGTTTGGGCAGAGAAACTGAAGCTTTCTTT. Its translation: CASSLGRETEAFF.

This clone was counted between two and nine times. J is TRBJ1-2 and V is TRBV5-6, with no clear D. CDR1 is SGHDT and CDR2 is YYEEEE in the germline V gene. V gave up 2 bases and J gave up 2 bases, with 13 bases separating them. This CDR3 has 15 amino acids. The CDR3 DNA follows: TGTGCCAGCAGCTTATTGGACGGGGAAAACTATGGCTACACCTTC. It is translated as CASSLLDGENYGYTF.

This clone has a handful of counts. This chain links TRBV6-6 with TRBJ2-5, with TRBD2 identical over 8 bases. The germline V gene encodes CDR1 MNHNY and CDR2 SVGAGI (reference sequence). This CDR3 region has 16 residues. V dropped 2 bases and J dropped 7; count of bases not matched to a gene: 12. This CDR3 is CASSYPAGSGGMTQYF. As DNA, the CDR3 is TGTGCCAGCAGTTACCCGGCCGGGAGCGGGGGTATGACCCAGTACTTC.

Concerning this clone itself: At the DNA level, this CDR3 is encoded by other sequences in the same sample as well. CDR3: CAISESLGNQPQHF. In DNA, the CDR3 is TGTGCCATCAGTGAATCCCTAGGAAATCAGCCCCAGCATTTT. The J gene is TRBJ1-5, the V gene TRBV10-3; D uncertain. Germline CDR1 and CDR2: ENHRY and SYGVKD. This CDR3 is built from 14 residues. The ends were cut back, 3 bases at V and 4 bases at J, with 10 bases in the middle.

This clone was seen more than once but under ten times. The CDR3 sequence: CSVDRNSGVQETQYF. The CDR3 DNA reads as TGCAGCGTGGACCGTAATTCAGGGGTCCAAGAGACCCAGTACTTC. The rearrangement joins TRBV29-1 to TRBJ2-5, with D tentatively TRBD1 (6 bases). Germline values: CDR1 SQVTM, CDR2 ANQGSEA. CDR3 length: 15 amino acids. The V gene lost 6 bases and the J gene lost 1 base, with 18 bases spanning the gap.

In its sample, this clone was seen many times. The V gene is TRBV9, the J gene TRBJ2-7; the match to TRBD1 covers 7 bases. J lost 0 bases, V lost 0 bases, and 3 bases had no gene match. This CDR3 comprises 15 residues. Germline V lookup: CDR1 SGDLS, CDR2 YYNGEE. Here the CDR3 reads CASSVAGTVSYEQYF. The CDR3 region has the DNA TGTGCCAGCAGCGTAGCCGGGACAGTCTCCTACGAGCAGTACTTC. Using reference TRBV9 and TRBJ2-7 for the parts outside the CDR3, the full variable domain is DSGVTQTPKHLITATGQRVTLRCSPRSGDLSVYWYQQSLDQGLQFLIQYYNGEERAKGNILERFSAQQFPDLHSELNLSSLELGDSALYFCASSVAGTVSYEQYFGPGTRLTVT.

The CDR3 reads CASSQLSRDRLRNYGYTF. CDR3 sequence (DNA): TGCGCCAGCAGCCAGTTAAGCCGGGACAGGCTCCGTAACTATGGCTACACCTTC. The chain is built from TRBV4-1 and TRBJ1-2; 8 positions match TRBD1. Germline CDR1 is MGHRA and CDR2 is YSYEKL. J gave up 1 base and V 3 bases, and 13 bases lay outside the gene matches. The CDR3 is 18 residues long.

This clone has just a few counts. Here the CDR3 DNA reads TGTGCCAGCTCACCATCTTCTGGGTTGGGTGGCTACACCTTC. It yields the protein CASSPSSGLGGYTF. The gene calls are TRBV18 and TRBJ1-2, with D hard to call. Trimming cost V 2 bases and J 7 bases, with 14 bases left between them. Germline loops: CDR1 KGHSH, CDR2 LQKENI. The CDR3 sequence is 14 residues long.

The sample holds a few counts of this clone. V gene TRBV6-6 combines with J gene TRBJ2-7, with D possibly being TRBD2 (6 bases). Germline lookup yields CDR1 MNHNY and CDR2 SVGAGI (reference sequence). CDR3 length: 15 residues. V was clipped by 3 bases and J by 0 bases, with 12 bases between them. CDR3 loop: CASSYRGASSYEQYF. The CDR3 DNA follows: TGTGCCAGCAGTTATCGCGGGGCCAGCTCCTACGAGCAGTACTTC.